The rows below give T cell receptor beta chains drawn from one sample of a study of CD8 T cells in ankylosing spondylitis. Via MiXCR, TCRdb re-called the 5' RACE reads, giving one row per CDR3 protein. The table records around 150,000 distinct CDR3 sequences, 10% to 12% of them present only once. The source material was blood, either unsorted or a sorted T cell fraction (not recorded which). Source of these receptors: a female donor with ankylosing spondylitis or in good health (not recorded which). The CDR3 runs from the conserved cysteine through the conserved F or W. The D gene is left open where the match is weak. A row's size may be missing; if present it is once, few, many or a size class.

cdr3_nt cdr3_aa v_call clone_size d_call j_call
TGTGCCAGCAGCCCAACCAGCACAACCCTACACTACGAGCAGTACTTC CASSPTSTTLHYEQYF TRBV13 many NA TRBJ2-7
TGCAGTGCTGACTCTACGGGAGGTCCCTACAATGAGCAGTTCTTC CSADSTGGPYNEQFF TRBV20-1 many TRBD2 TRBJ2-1
TGCGCCAGCAGCTTGCAGGCTAGCGGCCCCTACAATGAGCAGTTCTTC CASSLQASGPYNEQFF TRBV5-1 many TRBD2 TRBJ2-1
TGCGCCAGCAAGCAGGGTGATGAGCAGTTCTTC CASKQGDEQFF TRBV10-1 many NA TRBJ2-1
TGTGCCAGCAGCCAAGATGGCCCTAACAGGAGGTATGGCTACACCTTC CASSQDGPNRRYGYTF TRBV3-1 many NA TRBJ1-2
TGTGCCAGCAGCCAAGACAGGGGAGATGGCTACACCTTC CASSQDRGDGYTF TRBV4-2 NA NA TRBJ1-2
TGCGCCAGCAGCTTGGCGGAGACAGGGGAAGAAAATGAAAAACTGTTTTTT CASSLAETGEENEKLFF TRBV5-1 many TRBD1 TRBJ1-4
TGCAGCGTTCAGGGACAGGGGAACACTGAAGCTTTCTTT CSVQGQGNTEAFF TRBV29-1 many TRBD1 TRBJ1-1
TGTGCCAGCAGTAAACTAGCGGGAGGACAGGATACGCAGTATTTT CASSKLAGGQDTQYF TRBV6-4 many TRBD2 TRBJ2-3
TGCGCCAGCAGCCTAGACGAGGGGGAAAAACTGTTTTTT CASSLDEGEKLFF TRBV5-1 many NA TRBJ1-4
TGTGCCAGCAGCCCTCAGAGAGGGACCCAGTACTTC CASSPQRGTQYF TRBV7-2 medium-sized NA TRBJ2-5
TGTGCCAGCTCACCATATGCAGGGGGGGACACTGAAGCTTTCTTT CASSPYAGGDTEAFF TRBV18 many TRBD1 TRBJ1-1
TGCGCCAGCAGCTTGGTCCCATACGGAGTCATGAACACTGAAGCTTTCTTT CASSLVPYGVMNTEAFF TRBV5-1 many NA TRBJ1-1
TGCAGTGTCACAGGGGGTTCTAGCTCCTACGAGCAGTACTTC CSVTGGSSSYEQYF TRBV20-1 NA TRBD1 TRBJ2-7
TGTGCCAGCAGCCCCGAGATCACAGATACGCAGTATTTT CASSPEITDTQYF TRBV7-6 many NA TRBJ2-3
TGTGCCTGGAGTCTGGGGACGCTGGCCCTCGAGCAGTACTTC CAWSLGTLALEQYF TRBV30 many NA TRBJ2-7
TGTGCCAGCTCACCAGCGGGCTCCCAACACTACGAGCAGTACTTC CASSPAGSQHYEQYF TRBV18 many NA TRBJ2-7
TGTGCCAGCAGCTTACAGAATTCACCCCTCCACTTT CASSLQNSPLHF TRBV6-2/TRBV6-3 many NA TRBJ1-6